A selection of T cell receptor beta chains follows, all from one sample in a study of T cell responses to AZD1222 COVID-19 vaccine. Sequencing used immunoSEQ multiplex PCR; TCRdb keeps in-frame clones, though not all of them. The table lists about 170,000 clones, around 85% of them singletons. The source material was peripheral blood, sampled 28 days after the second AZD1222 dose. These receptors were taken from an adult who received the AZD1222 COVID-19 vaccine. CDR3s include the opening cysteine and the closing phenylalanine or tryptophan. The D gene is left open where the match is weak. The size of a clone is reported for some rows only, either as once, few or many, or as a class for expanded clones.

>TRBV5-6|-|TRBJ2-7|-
TGTGCCAGCAGTTTCCGGGACGGATTCTACGAGCAGTACTTC
CASSFRDGFYEQYF
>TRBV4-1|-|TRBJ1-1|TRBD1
TGCGCCAGCAGTTACAGGGGGGACGCGGCTGAAGCTTTCTTT
CASSYRGDAAEAFF
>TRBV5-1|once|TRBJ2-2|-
TGCGCCTCGACCCTCGGGCACGTGAGCACCGGGGAGCTGTTTTTT
CASTLGHVSTGELFF
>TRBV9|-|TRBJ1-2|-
TGTGCCAGCAGCGTAGACGGGGAATACTATGGCTACACCTTC
CASSVDGEYYGYTF
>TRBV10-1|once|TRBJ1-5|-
TGCGCCATAGTGGGCAGGGGAGTTCGCCAGCCCCAGCATTTT
CAIVGRGVRQPQHF
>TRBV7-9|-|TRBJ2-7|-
TGTGCCAGCAGCTTAGAGGGAGGGGGCTACGAGCAGTACTTC
CASSLEGGGYEQYF
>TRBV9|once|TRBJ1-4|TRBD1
TGTGCCAGCAGCGGCCGACAGGGGCGTGAAAAACTGTTTTTT
CASSGRQGREKLFF
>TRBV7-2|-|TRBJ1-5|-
TGTGCCAGCAGCCCCGATAGTAGCAATCAGCCCCAGCATTTT
CASSPDSSNQPQHF
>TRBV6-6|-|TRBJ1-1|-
TGTGCCAGCAGTTACCCCGACAGTTTAGGCGCTGAAGCTTTCTTT
CASSYPDSLGAEAFF
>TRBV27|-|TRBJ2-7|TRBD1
TGTGCCAGCAGTTTCGGGACAGAGCCCTACGAGCAGTACTTC
CASSFGTEPYEQYF
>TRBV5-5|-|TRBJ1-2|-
TGTGCCAGCAGCTTGCCAGGGGAGTATGGCTACACCTTC
CASSLPGEYGYTF
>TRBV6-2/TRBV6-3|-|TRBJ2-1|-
TGTGCCAGCAGTACTCGGGGGGCCTATTACAATGAGCAGTTCTTC
CASSTRGAYYNEQFF
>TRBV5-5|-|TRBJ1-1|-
TGTGCCAGCAGCTTGACACTTCAACCCAAAGGGGGAACTGAAGCTTTCTTT
CASSLTLQPKGGTEAFF
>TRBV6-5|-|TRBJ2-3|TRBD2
TGTGCTGGCGGGACTAGCGGGGGGAAAGATACGCAGTATTTT
CAGGTSGGKDTQYF
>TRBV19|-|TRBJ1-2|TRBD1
TGTGCCAGTAGTATAGGGCAGGGGGCTACTTTAAACTATGGCTACACCTTC
CASSIGQGATLNYGYTF
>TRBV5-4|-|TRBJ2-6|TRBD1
TGTGCCAGCAGCCGGCCTTCGGCAGGGGGCGGCTCTGGGGCCAACGTCCTGACTTTC
CASSRPSAGGGSGANVLTF
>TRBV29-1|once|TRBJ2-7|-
TGCAGCGTTCGGGACCCCTACGAGCAGTACTTC
CSVRDPYEQYF
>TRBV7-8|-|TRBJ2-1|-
TGTGCCAGCAGCTTTACATCAGGGGCGTACAATGAGCAGTTCTTC
CASSFTSGAYNEQFF
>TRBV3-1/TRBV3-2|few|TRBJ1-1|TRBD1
TGTGCCAGCAGCCCCGGGACAGGCGGCACTGAAGCTTTCTTT
CASSPGTGGTEAFF
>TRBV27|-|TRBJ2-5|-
TGTGCCAGCAGTTTGGGCGAGACAGGGACCCAGTACTTC
CASSLGETGTQYF
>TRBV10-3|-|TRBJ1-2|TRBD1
TGTGCCATCAGAGGGGGGACAGGATCCTATGGCTACACCTTC
CAIRGGTGSYGYTF
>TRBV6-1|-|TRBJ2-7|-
TGTGCCAGCAGTGAAGAGATTCGGCAGGGTAGGTACGAGCAGTACTTC
CASSEEIRQGRYEQYF
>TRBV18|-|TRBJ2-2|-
TGTGCCAGCTCACCAAGGCGGAGCGACACCGGGGAGCTGTTTTTT
CASSPRRSDTGELFF
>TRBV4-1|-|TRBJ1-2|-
TGCGCCAGCAGAACCTCCACTTCCGGGACAAACTATGGCTACACCTTC
CASRTSTSGTNYGYTF
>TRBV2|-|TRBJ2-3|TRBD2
TGTGCCAGCAGTGCTAGCCTAGCGGGAGATACGCAGTATTTT
CASSASLAGDTQYF
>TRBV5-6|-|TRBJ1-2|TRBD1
TGTGCCAGCAGCCTAACCGCCGACAGGGGGCGCCGTGGGAACTATGGCTACACCTTC
CASSLTADRGRRGNYGYTF
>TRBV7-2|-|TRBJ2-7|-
TGTGCCAGCAGCTTAGATTCAGCAGGGCTCTCCTACGAGCAGTACTTC
CASSLDSAGLSYEQYF
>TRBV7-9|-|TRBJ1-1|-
TGTGCCTCAAGGGGCCCATACCGAGACACTGAAGCTTTCTTT
CASRGPYRDTEAFF
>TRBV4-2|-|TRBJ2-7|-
TGTGCCAGCAGCCTCTTCCCCCAGCCACGCTACGAGCAGTACTTC
CASSLFPQPRYEQYF
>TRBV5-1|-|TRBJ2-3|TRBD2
TGCGCCAGCAGCTCCGAGACTAGCGGGGGGGCAGGGACGCAGTATTTT
CASSSETSGGAGTQYF
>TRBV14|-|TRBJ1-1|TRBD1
TGTGCCAGCAGCCACCTCCCTCAGGGGGCGGGTGAAGCTTTCTTT
CASSHLPQGAGEAFF
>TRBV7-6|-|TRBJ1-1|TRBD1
TGTGCCAGCAGCCCCTACCGGGACAGGGGGCATACTGAAGCTTTCTTT
CASSPYRDRGHTEAFF
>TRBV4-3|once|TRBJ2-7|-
TGCGCCAGCAGCCAAGATGGACGCTACGAGCAGTACTTC
CASSQDGRYEQYF
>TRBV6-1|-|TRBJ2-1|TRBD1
TGTGCCAGCAGTGAAGTAGCCGGACAGGGTACTGGTGAGCAGTTCTTC
CASSEVAGQGTGEQFF
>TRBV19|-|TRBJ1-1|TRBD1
TGTGCCAGTAGTAGCCGGACAGGGGGCAGGCGTAATGAAGCTTTCTTT
CASSSRTGGRRNEAFF
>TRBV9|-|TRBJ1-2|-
TGTGCCAGCAAGGACAGCCTCTATGGCTACACCTTC
CASKDSLYGYTF
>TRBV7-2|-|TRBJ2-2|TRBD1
TGTGCCAGCAGCTTCGGACAGGGGACCGGGGAGCTGTTTTTT
CASSFGQGTGELFF
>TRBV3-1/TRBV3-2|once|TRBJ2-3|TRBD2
TGTGCCAGCCGGGCTAGCGGGGGGATGGATACGCAGTATTTT
CASRASGGMDTQYF
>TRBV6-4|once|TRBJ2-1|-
TGTGCCAGCAGCGGGGGTCCGGGACAAATTTACAATGAGCAGTTCTTC
CASSGGPGQIYNEQFF
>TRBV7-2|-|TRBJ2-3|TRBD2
TGTGCCAGCAGCCTCCAGGGAGGGGGCACAGATACGCAGTATTTT
CASSLQGGGTDTQYF
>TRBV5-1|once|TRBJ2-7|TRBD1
TGCGCCAGCAAAGGGACAGGGTCCTACGAGCAGTACTTC
CASKGTGSYEQYF
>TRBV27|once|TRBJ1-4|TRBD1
TGTGCCAGCAGTGGCACAGGGGAGGAAAAACTGTTTTTT
CASSGTGEEKLFF
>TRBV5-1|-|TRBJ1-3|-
TGCGCCAGCAGCTTGGATGAGGTCCTCGCTGGAAACACCATATATTTT
CASSLDEVLAGNTIYF
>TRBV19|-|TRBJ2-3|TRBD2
TGTGCCAGTAGTATAGGGACTAGCGGCCGCACAGATACGCAGTATTTT
CASSIGTSGRTDTQYF
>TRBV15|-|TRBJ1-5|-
TGTGCCACCAGCAAATCCAGGGCTGGTCAGCCCCAGCATTTT
CATSKSRAGQPQHF
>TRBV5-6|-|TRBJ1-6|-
TGTGCCAGCAGCTTTGGGTTCTTAGGATCACCCCTCCACTTT
CASSFGFLGSPLHF
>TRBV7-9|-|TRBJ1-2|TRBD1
TGTGCCAGCAGCCTGGGGACAGCCGATGGCTACACCTTC
CASSLGTADGYTF
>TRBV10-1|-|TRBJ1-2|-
TGCGCCAGCAGTGAGTCGAGGGACCGCCGGGGGTATGGCTACACCTTC
CASSESRDRRGYGYTF
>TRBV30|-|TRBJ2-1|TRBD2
TGTGCCTGGAGCCAAGGAGCGGGGGGGACCTACAATGAGCAGTTCTTC
CAWSQGAGGTYNEQFF
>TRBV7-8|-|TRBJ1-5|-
TGTGCCAGCAGCTCCCTCGCGGATAGCAATCAGCCCCAGCATTTT
CASSSLADSNQPQHF